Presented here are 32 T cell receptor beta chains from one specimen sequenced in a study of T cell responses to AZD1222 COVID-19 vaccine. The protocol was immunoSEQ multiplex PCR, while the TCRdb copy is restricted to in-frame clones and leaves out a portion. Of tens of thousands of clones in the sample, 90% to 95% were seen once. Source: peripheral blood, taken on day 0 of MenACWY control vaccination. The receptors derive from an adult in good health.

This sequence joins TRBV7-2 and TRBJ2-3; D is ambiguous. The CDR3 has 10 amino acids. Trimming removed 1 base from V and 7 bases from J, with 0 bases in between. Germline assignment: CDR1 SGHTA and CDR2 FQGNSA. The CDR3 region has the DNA TGTGCCAGCAGCTTAGATACGCAGTATTTT. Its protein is CASSLDTQYF.

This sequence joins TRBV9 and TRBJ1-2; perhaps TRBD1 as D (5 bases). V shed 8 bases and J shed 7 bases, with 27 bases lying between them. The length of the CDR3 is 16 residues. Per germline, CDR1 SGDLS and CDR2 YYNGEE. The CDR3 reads CASSRETALRVGGYTF. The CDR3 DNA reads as TGTGCCAGTTCCCGGGAGACAGCCTTAAGGGTTGGTGGCTACACCTTC.

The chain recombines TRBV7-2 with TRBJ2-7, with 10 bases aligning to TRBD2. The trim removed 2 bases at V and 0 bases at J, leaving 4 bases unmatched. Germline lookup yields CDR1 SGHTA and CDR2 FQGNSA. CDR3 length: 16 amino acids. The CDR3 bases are TGTGCCAGCAGCTTACGGGCTAGCGGGAGCTCCTACGAGCAGTACTTC. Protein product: CASSLRASGSSYEQYF.

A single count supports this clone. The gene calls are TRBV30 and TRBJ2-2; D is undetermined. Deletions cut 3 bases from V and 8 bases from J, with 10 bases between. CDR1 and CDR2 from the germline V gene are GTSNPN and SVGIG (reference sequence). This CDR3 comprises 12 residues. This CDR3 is CAWSSVSGELFF. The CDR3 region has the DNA TGTGCCTGGAGCTCAGTATCAGGGGAGCTGTTTTTT.

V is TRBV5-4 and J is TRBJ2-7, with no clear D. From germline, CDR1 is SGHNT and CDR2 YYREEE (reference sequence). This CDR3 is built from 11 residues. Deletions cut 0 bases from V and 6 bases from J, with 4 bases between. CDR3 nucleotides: TGTGCCAGCAGCTTGGGCGGCGAGCAGTACTTC. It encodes CASSLGGEQYF.

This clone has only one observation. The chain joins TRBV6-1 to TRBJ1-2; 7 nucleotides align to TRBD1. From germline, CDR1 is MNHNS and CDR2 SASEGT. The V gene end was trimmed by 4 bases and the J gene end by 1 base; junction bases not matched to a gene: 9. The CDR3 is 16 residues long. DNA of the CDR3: TGTGCCAGCAGTGGAACCGGGACAGAGATTAACTATGGCTACACCTTC. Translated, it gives CASSGTGTEINYGYTF.

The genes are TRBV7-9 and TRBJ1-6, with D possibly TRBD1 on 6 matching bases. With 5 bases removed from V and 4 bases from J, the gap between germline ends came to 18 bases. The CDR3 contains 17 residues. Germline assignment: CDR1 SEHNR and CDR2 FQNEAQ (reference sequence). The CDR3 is CASSPSGARVYNSPLHF. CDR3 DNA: TGTGCCAGCAGCCCCTCAGGGGCAAGGGTTTATAATTCACCCCTCCACTTT.

CDR3 loop: CASSLVEGERVEQYF. The DNA for the CDR3 is TGCGCCAGCAGCTTGGTGGAGGGAGAGCGTGTCGAGCAGTACTTC. This chain links TRBV5-1 with TRBJ2-7, with a weak D call TRBD2 (6 bases). CDR1 SGHRS and CDR2 YFSETQ come from the germline V gene. The CDR3 has 15 residues. V was trimmed by 0 bases and J by 6 bases, leaving 16 bases between them.

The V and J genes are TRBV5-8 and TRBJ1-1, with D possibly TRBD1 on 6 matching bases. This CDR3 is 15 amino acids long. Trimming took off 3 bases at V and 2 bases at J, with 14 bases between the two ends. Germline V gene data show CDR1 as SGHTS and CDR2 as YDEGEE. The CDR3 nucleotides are TGTGCCAGCAGCTGGGGGGCCGAGAGCAACACTGAAGCTTTCTTT. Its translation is CASSWGAESNTEAFF.

CDR3 loop: CSVTDRRFYNEQFF. CDR3 nucleotide sequence: TGCAGCGTGACGGACAGGCGGTTCTACAATGAGCAGTTCTTC. The chain couples TRBV29-1 to TRBJ2-1; 7 nucleotides line up with TRBD1. Per germline, CDR1 SQVTM and CDR2 ANQGSEA. The CDR3 sequence is 14 residues long. Trimming removed 6 bases from V and 3 bases from J; junction bases left unmatched: 8.

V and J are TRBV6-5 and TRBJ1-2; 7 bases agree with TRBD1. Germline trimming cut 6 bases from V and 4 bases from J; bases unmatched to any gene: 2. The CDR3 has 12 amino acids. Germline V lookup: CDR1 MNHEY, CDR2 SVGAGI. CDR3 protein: CASRGDSYGYTF. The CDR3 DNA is TGTGCCAGCAGGGGGGACAGCTATGGCTACACCTTC.

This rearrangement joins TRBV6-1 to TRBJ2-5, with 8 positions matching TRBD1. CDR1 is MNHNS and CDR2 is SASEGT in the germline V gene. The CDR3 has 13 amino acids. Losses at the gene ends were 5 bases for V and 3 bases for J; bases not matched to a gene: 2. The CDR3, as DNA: TGTGCCAGCAGTACGACAGGGGAAGAGACCCAGTACTTC. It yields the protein CASSTTGEETQYF.

This CDR3 reads CASSSGTGANYGYTF. CDR3 nucleotide sequence: TGTGCCAGCAGCTCCGGGACAGGGGCGAACTATGGCTACACCTTC. V is TRBV7-2 and J is TRBJ1-2; TRBD1 aligns across 10 bases. The CDR3 totals 15 residues. With 4 bases clipped from V and 2 bases from J, the junction kept 4 bases outside the gene matches. Germline values: CDR1 SGHTA, CDR2 FQGNSA.

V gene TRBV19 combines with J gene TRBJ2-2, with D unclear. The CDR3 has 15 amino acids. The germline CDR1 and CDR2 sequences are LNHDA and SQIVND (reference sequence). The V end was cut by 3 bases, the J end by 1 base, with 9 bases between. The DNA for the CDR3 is TGTGCCAGTAGTATTGGTAAGGGGAACACCGGGGAGCTGTTTTTT. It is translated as CASSIGKGNTGELFF.

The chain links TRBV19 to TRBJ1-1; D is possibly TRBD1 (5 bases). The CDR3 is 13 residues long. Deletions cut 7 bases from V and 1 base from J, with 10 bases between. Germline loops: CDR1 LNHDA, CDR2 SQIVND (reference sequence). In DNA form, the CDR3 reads TGTGCCAGTAAACAGGCGAAGAACACTGAAGCTTTCTTT. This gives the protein CASKQAKNTEAFF.

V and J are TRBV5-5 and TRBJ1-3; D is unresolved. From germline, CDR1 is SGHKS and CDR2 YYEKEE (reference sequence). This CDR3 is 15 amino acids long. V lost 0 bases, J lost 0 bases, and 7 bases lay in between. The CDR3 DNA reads TGTGCCAGCAGCTTGGATCTCTTCTCTGGAAACACCATATATTTT. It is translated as CASSLDLFSGNTIYF. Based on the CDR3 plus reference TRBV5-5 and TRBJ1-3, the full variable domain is DAGVTQSPTHLIKTRGQQVTLRCSPISGHKSVSWYQQVLGQGPQFIFQYYEKEERGRGNFPDRFSARQFPNYSSELNVNALLLGDSALYLCASSLDLFSGNTIYFGEGSWLTVV.

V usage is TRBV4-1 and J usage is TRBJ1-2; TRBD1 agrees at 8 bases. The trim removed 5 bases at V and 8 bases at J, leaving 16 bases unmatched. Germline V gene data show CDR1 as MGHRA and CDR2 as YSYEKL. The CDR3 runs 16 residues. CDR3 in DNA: TGCGCCAGCAGCGAAGCCTCCACGCAGGGGGCAGGCGGCTACACCTTC. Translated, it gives CASSEASTQGAGGYTF.

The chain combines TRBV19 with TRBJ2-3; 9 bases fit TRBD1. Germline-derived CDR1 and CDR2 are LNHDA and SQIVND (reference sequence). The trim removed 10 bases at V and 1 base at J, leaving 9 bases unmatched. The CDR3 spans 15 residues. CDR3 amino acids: CAKRSGTGCTDTQYF. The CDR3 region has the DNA TGTGCCAAAAGGTCCGGGACAGGGTGCACAGATACGCAGTATTTT. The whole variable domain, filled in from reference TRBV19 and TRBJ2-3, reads DGGITQSPKYLFRKEGQNVTLSCEQNLNHDAMYWYRQDPGQGLRLIYYSQIVNDFQKGDIAEGYSVSREKKESFPLTVTSAQKNPTAFYLCAKRSGTGCTDTQYFGPGTRLTVL.

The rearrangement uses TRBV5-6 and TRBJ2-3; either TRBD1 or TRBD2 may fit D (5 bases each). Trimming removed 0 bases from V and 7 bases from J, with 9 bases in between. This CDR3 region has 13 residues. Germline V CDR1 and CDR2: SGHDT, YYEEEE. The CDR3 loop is CASSLGGKNTQYF. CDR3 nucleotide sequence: TGTGCCAGCAGCTTGGGGGGGAAAAATACGCAGTATTTT.

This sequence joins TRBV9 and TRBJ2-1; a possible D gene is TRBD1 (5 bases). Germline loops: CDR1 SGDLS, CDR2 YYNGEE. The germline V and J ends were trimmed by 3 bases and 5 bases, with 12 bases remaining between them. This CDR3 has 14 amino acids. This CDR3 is CASSAPWGHNEQFF. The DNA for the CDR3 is TGTGCCAGCAGCGCCCCCTGGGGCCACAATGAGCAGTTCTTC.

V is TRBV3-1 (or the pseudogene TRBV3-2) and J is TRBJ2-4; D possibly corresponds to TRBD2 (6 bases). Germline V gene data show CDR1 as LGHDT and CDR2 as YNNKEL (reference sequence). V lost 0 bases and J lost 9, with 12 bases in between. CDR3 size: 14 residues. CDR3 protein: CASSQEGTVPIQYF. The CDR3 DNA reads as TGTGCCAGCAGCCAAGAGGGGACTGTGCCCATTCAGTACTTC.

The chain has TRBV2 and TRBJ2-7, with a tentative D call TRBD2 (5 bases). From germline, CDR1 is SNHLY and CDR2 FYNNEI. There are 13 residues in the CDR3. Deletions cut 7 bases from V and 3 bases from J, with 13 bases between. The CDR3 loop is CASKGSENYEQYF. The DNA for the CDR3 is TGTGCCAGCAAAGGGAGCGAGAACTACGAGCAGTACTTC.

In DNA form, the CDR3 reads TGCAGCGTTGAGGGACAGGTCCCGGGAGGAACCTACGAGCAGTACTTC. Its translation is CSVEGQVPGGTYEQYF. This chain uses TRBV29-1 with TRBJ2-7; TRBD1 might be the D (8 bases). This CDR3 is built from 16 residues. Trimming took 3 bases from V and 2 from J, leaving 20 bases between them. Germline CDR1 is SQVTM and CDR2 is ANQGSEA.

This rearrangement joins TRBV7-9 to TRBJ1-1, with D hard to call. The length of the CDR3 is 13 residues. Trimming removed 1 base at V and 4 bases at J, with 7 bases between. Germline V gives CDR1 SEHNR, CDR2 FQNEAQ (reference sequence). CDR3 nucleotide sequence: TGTGCCAGCAGCTTAGAAGGTGGCACTGAAGCTTTCTTT. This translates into CASSLEGGTEAFF.

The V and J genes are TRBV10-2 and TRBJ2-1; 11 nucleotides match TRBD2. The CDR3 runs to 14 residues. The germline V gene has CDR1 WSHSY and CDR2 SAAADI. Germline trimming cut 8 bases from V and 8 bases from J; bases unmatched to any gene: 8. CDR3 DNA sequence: TGCGCCAGCGACCTTACTAGCGGGAGAGATGAGCAGTTCTTC. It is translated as CASDLTSGRDEQFF.

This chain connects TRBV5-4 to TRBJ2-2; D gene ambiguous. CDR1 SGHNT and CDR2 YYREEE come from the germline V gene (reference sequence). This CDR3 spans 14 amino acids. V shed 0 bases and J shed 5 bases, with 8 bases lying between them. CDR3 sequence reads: CASSLDSRTGELFF. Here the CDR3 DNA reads TGTGCCAGCAGCTTGGACAGTCGGACCGGGGAGCTGTTTTTT.

CDR3 bases: TGTGCCAGTAGTTATGACAGAGTGAACACTGAAGCTTTCTTT. Translating it yields CASSYDRVNTEAFF. The J gene is TRBJ1-1, the V gene TRBV19; perhaps TRBD1 as D (5 bases). Deletions cut 5 bases from V and 0 bases from J, with 10 bases between. Germline V gene data show CDR1 as LNHDA and CDR2 as SQIVND (reference sequence). This CDR3 spans 14 amino acids.

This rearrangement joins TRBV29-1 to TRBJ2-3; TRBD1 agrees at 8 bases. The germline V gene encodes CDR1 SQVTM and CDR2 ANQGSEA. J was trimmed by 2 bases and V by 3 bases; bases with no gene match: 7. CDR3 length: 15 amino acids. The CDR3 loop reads CSVEGQATYTDTQYF. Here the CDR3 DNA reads TGCAGCGTTGAGGGACAGGCAACATACACAGATACGCAGTATTTT.

The CDR3 loop reads CSVGTGESGSNQPQHF. CDR3 DNA: TGCAGCGTCGGGACAGGGGAGAGTGGGAGCAATCAGCCCCAGCATTTT. The V call is TRBV29-1, the J call TRBJ1-5; the match to TRBD1 covers 10 bases. Germline V CDR1 and CDR2: SQVTM, ANQGSEA. CDR3 length: 16 residues. V trimming: 6 bases; J trimming: 1 base; junction bases outside the gene matches: 9.

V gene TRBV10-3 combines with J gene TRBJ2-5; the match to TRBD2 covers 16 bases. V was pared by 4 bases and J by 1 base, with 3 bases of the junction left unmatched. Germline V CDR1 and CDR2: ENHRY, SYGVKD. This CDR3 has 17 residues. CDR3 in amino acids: CAISVGTSGRAQETQYF. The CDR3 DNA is TGTGCCATCAGTGTAGGGACTAGCGGGAGGGCCCAAGAGACCCAGTACTTC.

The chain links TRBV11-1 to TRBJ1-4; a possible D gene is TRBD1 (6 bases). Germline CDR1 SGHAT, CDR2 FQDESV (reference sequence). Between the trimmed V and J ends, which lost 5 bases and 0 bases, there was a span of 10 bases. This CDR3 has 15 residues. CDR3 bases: TGTGCCAGCAGCCGGACAGTTGCAACTAATGAAAAACTGTTTTTT. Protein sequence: CASSRTVATNEKLFF.

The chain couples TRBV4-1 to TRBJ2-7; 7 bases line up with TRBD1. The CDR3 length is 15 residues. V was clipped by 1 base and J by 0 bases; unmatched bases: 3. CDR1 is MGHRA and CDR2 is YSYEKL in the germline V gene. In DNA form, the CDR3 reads TGCGCCAGCAGCCAAGGAGCAGGGGGCTCCTACGAGCAGTACTTC. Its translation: CASSQGAGGSYEQYF.